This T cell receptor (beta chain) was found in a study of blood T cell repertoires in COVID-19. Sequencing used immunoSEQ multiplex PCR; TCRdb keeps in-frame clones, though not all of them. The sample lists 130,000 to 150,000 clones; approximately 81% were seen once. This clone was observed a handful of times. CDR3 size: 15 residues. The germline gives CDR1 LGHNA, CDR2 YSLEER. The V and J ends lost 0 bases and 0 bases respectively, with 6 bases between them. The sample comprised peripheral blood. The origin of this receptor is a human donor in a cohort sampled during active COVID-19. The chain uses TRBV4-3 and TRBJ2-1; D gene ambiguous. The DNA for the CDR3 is TGCGCCAGCAGCCAAGATAGATTCTCCTACAATGAGCAGTTCTTC. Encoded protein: CASSQDRFSYNEQFF.